This TCR beta chain is drawn from a study of human T cells and chemical hapten exposure. About the study: Small volume differences among pooled libraries mainly caused per-sample TCR yield variation. Overall study results and limits: Sensitizing with DPC caused no change in TCRs above 1 in 1000 frequency.

Time point denoted: healthy volunteer bleed at 6 weeks. It was from unfractionated whole blood that total RNA was extracted. V lost 3 bases and J lost 6; bases outside the gene matches: 15. From germline, CDR1 is KGHSH and CDR2 LQKENI. The CDR3 totals 17 residues. Within the library, unique molecular identifiers were attached to each individual cDNA molecule. In the original processing: TCR counts had a median of about 94,000 per sample and spanned about 20,000 to 700,000. TCRdb fed the RACE reads into MiXCR, producing one record per CDR3 protein. The V and J calls follow TCRdb's processing rather than the paper's. The top ten clones hold 1.7% of a sample with 65,000 to 95,000 distinct CDR3 sequences, over 6.5% of them seen once. A note on this clonotype: Its antigen is unknown.

Sequenced input: whole blood. The chain recombines TRBV18 with TRBJ1-1, with TRBD1 matching over 8 bases. The TCR sequence derives from a female donor in good health. Some clones in this sample may be carry-over from other donors' samples. CDR3 residues: CASSPLMNRGYKSEAFF. The CDR3, as DNA: TGTGCCAGCTCACCTCTGATGAACAGGGGGTACAAGTCTGAAGCTTTCTTT. Supplemented by reference TRBV18 and TRBJ1-1, the full variable domain reads NAGVMQNPRHLVRRRGQEARLRCSPMKGHSHVYWYRQLPEEGLKFMVYLQKENIIDESGMPKERFSAEFPKEGPSILRIQQVVRGDSAAYFCASSPLMNRGYKSEAFFGQGTRLTVV.